One sample yielded the 23 T cell receptor beta chains listed below, sequenced in a study of blood T cells in healthy people across ages. A second PCR, run for about 7 to 11 cycles, used a sample-barcoded 5' primer plus a J-beta primer mix. TCRdb recomputed calls from the 5' RACE reads with MiXCR, one row per CDR3 protein. The sample includes 790,000 or so distinct CDR3 sequences, roughly 56% of them seen just once. Sequences were obtained from blood. The receptor source for this set is a man aged 35 to 55 in good health.

The chain combines TRBV24-1 with TRBJ1-2; TRBD1 agrees at 7 bases. Germline lookup yields CDR1 KGHDR and CDR2 SFDVKD. This CDR3 has 14 residues. J was trimmed by 8 bases and V by 3 bases; bases with no gene match: 8. This chain's CDR3 is CATSDRQGFNGYTF. The CDR3 DNA reads TGTGCCACCAGTGATCGACAGGGTTTCAACGGCTACACCTTC.

V is TRBV6-5 and J is TRBJ2-7; 8 positions match TRBD1. There are 14 residues in the CDR3. V lost 6 bases, J lost 0 bases, and 4 bases stayed unmatched. CDR1 is MNHEY, CDR2 SVGAGI, per germline. CDR3 residues: CASSRTGFSYEQYF. The DNA of the CDR3 is TGTGCCAGCAGCAGGACAGGGTTCTCCTACGAGCAGTACTTC.

The chain carries TRBV4-1 and TRBJ2-1; 9 bases fit TRBD1. The CDR3 loop spans 17 amino acids. Trimming at V came to 4 bases and at J to 6 bases, leaving 13 bases not matched to a gene. Germline loops: CDR1 MGHRA, CDR2 YSYEKL. The CDR3: CASSRTGTGMRGNEQFF. Here the CDR3 DNA reads TGCGCCAGCAGCCGGACGGGGACAGGGATGCGGGGCAATGAGCAGTTCTTC.

The gene calls are TRBV7-6 and TRBJ1-4; D is uncertain. The CDR3 loop spans 14 amino acids. CDR1 is SGHVS, CDR2 FNYEAQ, per germline. V dropped 4 bases and J dropped 4 bases, with 10 bases sitting between them. Written as DNA, the CDR3 is TGTGCCAGCAGCTCTACCATGGATAATGAAAAACTGTTTTTT. It yields the protein CASSSTMDNEKLFF. Full variable domain (missing parts from reference TRBV7-6 and TRBJ1-4): GAGVSQSPRYKVTKRGQDVALRCDPISGHVSLYWYRQALGQGPEFLTYFNYEAQQDKSGLPNDRFSAERPEGSISTLTIQRTEQRDSAMYRCASSSTMDNEKLFFGSGTQLSVL.

This clonotype was observed a handful of times. This chain's CDR3 is CASSRGSGQGRFYGYTF. The CDR3 nucleotides read TGTGCCAGCAGCCGCGGATCAGGACAGGGAAGGTTCTATGGCTACACCTTC. The gene calls are TRBV3-1 and TRBJ1-2; 8 bases are a match to TRBD1. V was clipped by 4 bases and J by 4 bases; unmatched bases: 14. In germline, CDR1 is LGHDT, CDR2 YNNKEL (reference sequence). This CDR3 is 17 amino acids long.

The chain links TRBV11-3 to TRBJ1-1; D is possibly TRBD1 (5 bases). There are 14 residues in the CDR3. Trimming removed 5 bases at V and 1 base at J, with 11 bases between. Germline CDR1 SGHNT, CDR2 YENEEA. This CDR3 reads CASSVARENTEAFF. CDR3 coding DNA: TGTGCCAGCAGCGTAGCCAGGGAGAACACTGAAGCTTTCTTT.

The chain has TRBV20-1 and TRBJ2-1; D perhaps matches TRBD2 (5 bases). Germline loops: CDR1 DFQATT, CDR2 SNEGSKA (reference sequence). With 0 bases removed from V and 9 bases from J, the gap between germline ends came to 6 bases. The CDR3 sequence is 11 residues long. The CDR3 protein is CSAREDSEQFF. The CDR3 coding sequence is TGCAGTGCTAGAGAGGACTCTGAGCAGTTCTTC.

This clonotype was observed a few times. The gene calls are TRBV12-3 or TRBV12-4 and TRBJ2-5, with TRBD2 matching 8 bases. V was clipped by 11 bases and J by 1 base; unmatched bases: 12. The CDR3 has 15 residues. The CDR3 bases are TGTGCCTCCCGGGCGGGGGGCCGAATCCAAGAGACCCAGTACTTC. Translation: CASRAGGRIQETQYF.

The genes are TRBV28 and TRBJ2-4; possible D gene TRBD1, 5 bases. TRBJ2-7 matches the DNA end more closely, so the J call is doubtful. Germline V gene sequence: CDR1 MDHEN, CDR2 SYDVKM. The CDR3 is 14 amino acids. The CDR3: CASSIFRVSYEQYF. Here the CDR3 DNA reads TGTGCCAGCAGCATATTCAGGGTCTCCTACGAGCAGTACTTC.

This sequence joins TRBV6-5 and TRBJ2-1, with TRBD2 as a possible D gene (6 bases). Germline CDR1 MNHEY, CDR2 SVGAGI. V lost 10 bases to trimming and J lost 10 bases, with 20 bases between them. This CDR3 is built from 13 residues. The CDR3 sequence is CANSSGLLGEQFF. CDR3 DNA: TGTGCCAACAGCTCGGGACTCCTGGGGGAGCAGTTCTTC.

The chain employs TRBV7-6 and TRBJ2-5; 7 bases align to TRBD2. The CDR3 is made up of 13 amino acids. Germline CDR1 SGHVS, CDR2 FNYEAQ. Germline trimming cut 4 bases from V and 5 bases from J; bases unmatched to any gene: 4. CDR3 sequence: CASSCRGGETQYF. The CDR3 nucleotides are TGTGCCAGCAGCTGTCGGGGAGGGGAGACCCAGTACTTC.

This chain connects TRBV9 to TRBJ2-1, with TRBD1 matching 7 bases. Per germline, CDR1 SGDLS and CDR2 YYNGEE. The V gene end was trimmed by 0 bases and the J gene end by 8 bases; junction bases not matched to a gene: 5. This CDR3 contains 14 residues. The CDR3 here is CASSVGDRDDEQFF. DNA of the CDR3: TGTGCCAGCAGCGTAGGCGACAGGGACGATGAGCAGTTCTTC.

The chain is built from TRBV6-2 or TRBV6-3 and TRBJ2-1; the match to TRBD2 covers 9 bases. The CDR3 is made up of 17 amino acids. J was trimmed by 5 bases and V by 6 bases; bases with no gene match: 14. Per germline, CDR1 MNHEY and CDR2 SVGEGT. DNA of the CDR3: TGTGCCAGCAGACCAACCGGGTTAGCGGGAGTCGACAATGAGCAGTTCTTC. It yields the protein CASRPTGLAGVDNEQFF.

The V and J genes are TRBV6-6 and TRBJ2-3; D remains unclear. CDR1 is MNHNY and CDR2 is SVGAGI in the germline V gene (reference sequence). The length of the CDR3 is 13 residues. V was clipped by 6 bases and J by 3 bases, with 10 bases between them. The DNA of the CDR3 is TGTGCCAGCAGGGGGATCGAAACAGATACGCAGTATTTT. This encodes CASRGIETDTQYF.

This clonotype was observed a few times. The chain couples TRBV7-9 to TRBJ2-7; 11 bases line up with TRBD1. Germline V lookup: CDR1 SEHNR, CDR2 FQNEAQ (reference sequence). This CDR3 comprises 16 residues. J lost 2 bases, V lost 5 bases, and 8 bases had no gene match. CDR3 sequence reads: CASSPRSGQGAYEQYF. CDR3 coding DNA: TGTGCCAGCAGCCCGCGCTCGGGACAGGGGGCCTACGAGCAGTACTTC.

The chain recombines TRBV6-5 with TRBJ1-2; possibly TRBD1 for D (6 bases). Germline CDR1 MNHEY, CDR2 SVGAGI. With 0 bases removed from V and 7 bases from J, the gap between germline ends came to 15 bases. CDR3 length equals 15 residues. The CDR3 sequence is CASSYSRDTAGGYTF. CDR3 sequence (DNA): TGTGCCAGCAGTTACTCGAGGGACACTGCCGGTGGCTACACCTTC.

The CDR3 spells CASRPRGAENQPQHF. The CDR3 DNA reads as TGTGCCAGCAGGCCTAGGGGGGCGGAGAATCAGCCCCAGCATTTT. The V and J genes are TRBV28 and TRBJ1-5; a weak D match, TRBD1 (6 bases). Germline V CDR1 and CDR2: MDHEN, SYDVKM. CDR3 length equals 15 residues. Trimming left V 6 bases short and J 4 bases short, with 16 bases between.

This clonotype has only a few counts. The chain links TRBV9 to TRBJ1-1, with D possibly being TRBD1 (5 bases). Germline-derived CDR1 and CDR2 are SGDLS and YYNGEE. This CDR3 has 14 residues. The V end was cut by 0 bases, the J end by 7 bases, with 13 bases between. In nucleotides, the CDR3 is TGTGCCAGCAGCGTAGCTACGACAGAGAGTGAAGCTTTCTTT. Translating gives CASSVATTESEAFF.

In this sample, this clonotype turned up once. The chain employs TRBV27 and TRBJ1-1; 8 bases map to TRBD1. The V segment lost 6 bases and the J segment 2 bases; nucleotides outside the gene matches: 5. Germline loops: CDR1 MNHEY, CDR2 SMNVEV (reference sequence). The CDR3 is 14 amino acids. CDR3: CASRRQGANTEAFF. The CDR3 region has the DNA TGTGCCAGCAGAAGGCAGGGGGCAAACACTGAAGCTTTCTTT.

This rearrangement joins TRBV14 to TRBJ2-5; maybe TRBD1 (6 bases). Germline values: CDR1 SGHDN, CDR2 FVKESK. This CDR3 is built from 12 residues. Trimming cost V 2 bases and J 8 bases, with 9 bases left between them. The CDR3 coding sequence is TGTGCCAGCAGCCAACACAGGGAAACCCAGTACTTC. Its translation is CASSQHRETQYF.

V usage is TRBV7-9 and J usage is TRBJ1-2; D is undetermined. Germline V gene sequence: CDR1 SEHNR, CDR2 FQNEAQ (reference sequence). The V and J ends lost 1 base and 6 bases respectively, with 6 bases between them. This CDR3 has 12 residues. The CDR3 reads CASSLGSDGYTF. The CDR3 DNA reads as TGTGCCAGCAGCTTAGGGTCCGATGGCTACACCTTC. The whole variable domain, remainder taken from reference TRBV7-9 and TRBJ1-2, is DTGVSQNPRHKITKRGQNVTFRCDPISEHNRLYWYRQTLGQGPEFLTYFQNEAQLEKSRLLSDRFSAERPKGSFSTLEIQRTEQGDSAMYLCASSLGSDGYTFGSGTRLTVV.

This chain uses TRBV11-3 with TRBJ2-1; 9 nucleotides align to TRBD2. From germline, CDR1 is SGHNT and CDR2 YENEEA. The V and J ends lost 7 bases and 7 bases, in that order; junction bases with no gene match: 11. The CDR3 contains 15 residues. The CDR3 reads CASTERRLAANEQFF. DNA for the CDR3: TGTGCCAGCACCGAACGGCGACTAGCGGCTAATGAGCAGTTCTTC. The complete variable domain, with remaining parts taken from reference TRBV11-3 and TRBJ2-1, reads EAGVVQSPRYKIIEKKQPVAFWCNPISGHNTLYWYLQNLGQGPELLIRYENEEAVDDSQLPKDRFSAERLKGVDSTLKIQPAELGDSAVYLCASTERRLAANEQFFGPGTRLTVL.

In this sample, this clonotype turned up many times. This chain uses TRBV10-3 with TRBJ2-1; unclear D gene. Trimming removed 3 bases at V and 7 bases at J, with 13 bases between. The CDR3 totals 14 residues. Germline assignment: CDR1 ENHRY and CDR2 SYGVKD. The CDR3 DNA sequence: TGTGCCATCAGTGATTTTTCGAGTCCAAATGAGCAGTTCTTC. As protein: CAISDFSSPNEQFF.